The 31 T cell receptor beta chains below come from one sample, sequenced in a study of cytomegalovirus exposure and HLA in healthy donors. The study ran its PCR with 60 Vbeta and 13 Jbeta primers. Data came from immunoSEQ multiplex PCR; TCRdb stores just in-frame clones and leaves some out. The sample comprises 90,000 to 100,000 clones, roughly three quarters of which are singletons, and 6% to 8.5% rests with the top ten. Sequenced input: PBMCs. The receptors shown here come from a female donor in good health and CMV-seronegative.

Only one count was recorded for this clone. This chain connects TRBV19 to TRBJ2-7; 10 nucleotides align to TRBD1. The CDR3 contains 15 residues. V lost 6 bases, J lost 1 base, and 6 bases stayed unmatched. Germline CDR1 LNHDA, CDR2 SQIVND (reference sequence). DNA for the CDR3: TGTGCCAGTAGCTCTACGGGACAGGGGTCCTACGAGCAGTACTTC. This sequence encodes CASSSTGQGSYEQYF. The full variable domain, completed using reference TRBV19 and TRBJ2-7, is DGGITQSPKYLFRKEGQNVTLSCEQNLNHDAMYWYRQDPGQGLRLIYYSQIVNDFQKGDIAEGYSVSREKKESFPLTVTSAQKNPTAFYLCASSSTGQGSYEQYFGPGTRLTVT.

The genes are TRBV10-3 and TRBJ1-5; TRBD1 matches at 9 bases. CDR1 and CDR2 from the germline V gene are ENHRY and SYGVKD. V lost 7 bases, J lost 5 bases, and 9 bases stayed unmatched. The CDR3 spans 15 residues. This CDR3 reads CAITRDREVDQPQHF. The DNA for the CDR3 is TGTGCCATCACCAGGGACAGGGAAGTGGATCAGCCCCAGCATTTT.

The chain combines TRBV13 with TRBJ2-7; 9 bases are shared with TRBD1. Germline V gene data show CDR1 as PRHDT and CDR2 as FYEKMQ (reference sequence). The CDR3 totals 15 residues. J gave up 2 bases and V 4 bases, and 6 bases lay outside the gene matches. CDR3 bases: TGTGCCAGCAGCTCGACAGGGGGGGGAACCTACGAGCAGTACTTC. Translated: CASSSTGGGTYEQYF.

This clone was seen more than once but under ten times. The rearrangement uses TRBV6-4 and TRBJ2-7, with a weak D call TRBD1 (6 bases). V lost 3 bases and J 6 bases, leaving 12 bases between the germline ends. The CDR3 runs to 13 residues. The germline V gene encodes CDR1 MRHNA and CDR2 SNTAGT. The CDR3 coding sequence is TGTGCCAGCAGTGAACGCAGGGGTGGCGAGCAGTACTTC. This gives the protein CASSERRGGEQYF.

The rearrangement joins TRBV7-3 to TRBJ2-2; D is uncertain. The V and J ends lost 5 bases and 5 bases respectively, with 12 bases between them. This CDR3 has 14 residues. Germline V lookup: CDR1 SGHTA, CDR2 FQGTGA. The CDR3 DNA reads TGTGCCAGCAGCCCCTCTACGAGGACCGGGGAGCTGTTTTTT. This sequence encodes CASSPSTRTGELFF.

V and J are TRBV27 and TRBJ2-1; D may be TRBD2 (7 bases). Germline CDR1 is MNHEY and CDR2 is SMNVEV (reference sequence). V was pared by 0 bases and J by 5 bases, with 17 bases between. The length of the CDR3 is 17 residues. CDR3 sequence reads: CASSLSGGAVANNEQFF. CDR3 DNA sequence: TGTGCCAGCAGTTTATCGGGGGGGGCAGTCGCCAACAATGAGCAGTTCTTC.

This clone came up a few times. The chain uses TRBV25-1 and TRBJ1-5, with 7 nucleotides matching TRBD1. The length of the CDR3 is 14 residues. V lost 5 bases, J lost 4 bases, and 5 bases stayed unmatched. Germline CDR1 MGHDK, CDR2 SYGVNS. The CDR3 is CASSLTGVNQPQHF. The DNA for the CDR3 is TGTGCCAGCAGTTTAACAGGGGTTAATCAGCCCCAGCATTTT. Complete variable domain (other parts from reference TRBV25-1 and TRBJ1-5): EADIYQTPRYLVIGTGKKITLECSQTMGHDKMYWYQQDPGMELHLIHYSYGVNSTEKGDLSSESTVSRIRTEHFPLTLESARPSHTSQYLCASSLTGVNQPQHFGDGTRLSIL.

The chain combines TRBV7-9 with TRBJ1-5; the D gene is possibly TRBD1 (5 bases). V was shortened by 5 bases and J by 3 bases, with 20 bases between the two germline ends. Germline lookup yields CDR1 SEHNR and CDR2 FQNEAQ (reference sequence). There are 17 residues in the CDR3. CDR3 amino acids: CASSIRGGVGDNQPQHF. For the CDR3, the DNA is TGTGCCAGCAGCATAAGGGGTGGGGTAGGAGACAATCAGCCCCAGCATTTT. Complete variable domain (other parts from reference TRBV7-9 and TRBJ1-5): DTGVSQNPRHKITKRGQNVTFRCDPISEHNRLYWYRQTLGQGPEFLTYFQNEAQLEKSRLLSDRFSAERPKGSFSTLEIQRTEQGDSAMYLCASSIRGGVGDNQPQHFGDGTRLSIL.

The chain links TRBV7-8 to TRBJ2-5; D may be TRBD2 (5 bases). Germline V gene sequence: CDR1 SGHVS, CDR2 FQNEAQ. V shed 5 bases and J shed 5 bases, with 12 bases lying between them. The CDR3 is 13 amino acids. The CDR3: CASSDWTGETQYF. CDR3 sequence (DNA): TGTGCCAGCAGCGACTGGACTGGGGAGACCCAGTACTTC. The full variable domain, with the rest looked up from reference TRBV7-8 and TRBJ2-5, is GAGVSQSPRYKVAKRGQDVALRCDPISGHVSLFWYQQALGQGPEFLTYFQNEAQLDKSGLPSDRFFAERPEGSVSTLKIQRTQQEDSAVYLCASSDWTGETQYFGPGTRLLVL.

V is TRBV7-6 and J is TRBJ2-1; 8 nucleotides line up with TRBD2. J lost 3 bases, V lost 5 bases, and 9 bases had no gene match. Germline V lookup: CDR1 SGHVS, CDR2 FNYEAQ. The CDR3 totals 16 residues. CDR3 nucleotide sequence: TGTGCCAGCAGCATGGTGTCACTAGCGGTCTACAATGAGCAGTTCTTC. This encodes CASSMVSLAVYNEQFF.

The chain is built from TRBV28 and TRBJ2-7; no reliable D call. The CDR3 totals 15 residues. Trimming shortened V by 3 bases and J by 2 bases, and 14 bases separated the two germline ends. Per germline, CDR1 MDHEN and CDR2 SYDVKM. CDR3: CASSLLLGATYEQYF. The CDR3 DNA reads as TGTGCCAGCAGTTTGCTCCTCGGAGCAACCTACGAGCAGTACTTC.

The chain is built from TRBV15 and TRBJ2-7, with D tentatively TRBD2 (6 bases). The V gene lost 5 bases and the J gene lost 4 bases, with 12 bases spanning the gap. The CDR3 covers 13 residues. Germline V gene sequence: CDR1 LNHNV, CDR2 YYDKDF (reference sequence). CDR3 protein: CATSAGRGYEQYF. CDR3 in DNA: TGTGCCACCAGCGCGGGACGGGGGTACGAGCAGTACTTC.

This clone was detected only a few times. CDR3 amino acids: CASSFRGGTEAFF. DNA of the CDR3: TGTGCCAGCAGCTTCAGAGGCGGTACTGAAGCTTTCTTT. The J gene is TRBJ1-1, the V gene TRBV7-2; D ambiguous. Germline V gives CDR1 SGHTA, CDR2 FQGNSA. Trimming took off 3 bases at V and 5 bases at J, with 10 bases between the two ends. This CDR3 has 13 amino acids.

Concerning this clone: The junction does not match germline at one end; this may be a read error. V is TRBV7-9 and J is TRBJ1-2, with D possibly TRBD1 on 5 matching bases. Germline-derived CDR1 and CDR2 are SEHNR and FQNEAQ (reference sequence). This CDR3 has 15 amino acids. The CDR3 nucleotides are TGTTCCAGCAGCTTAGGACAAATACCTAACTATGGCTACACCTTC. This codes for CSSSLGQIPNYGYTF.

This sequence joins TRBV10-3 and TRBJ2-3; 11 bases align to TRBD1. The germline CDR1 and CDR2 sequences are ENHRY and SYGVKD. The CDR3 has 17 residues. The trim removed 0 bases at V and 2 bases at J, leaving 4 bases unmatched. CDR3: CAISESGDRGFTDTQYF. The CDR3, as DNA: TGTGCCATCAGTGAGTCAGGGGACAGGGGGTTCACAGATACGCAGTATTTT.

This clone was counted a single time. This chain joins TRBV7-2 and TRBJ2-5; 8 bases line up with TRBD1. This CDR3 has 14 amino acids. Germline V CDR1 and CDR2: SGHTA, FQGNSA. J gave up 11 bases and V 4 bases, and 12 bases lay outside the gene matches. The CDR3 loop reads CASSSDGQGRRQYF. The CDR3 DNA follows: TGTGCCAGCAGCTCAGACGGACAGGGACGTAGGCAGTACTTC.

This rearrangement joins TRBV5-1 to TRBJ2-5; TRBD2 matches at 8 bases. Germline-derived CDR1 and CDR2 are SGHRS and YFSETQ. CDR3 size: 14 residues. V lost 0 bases, J lost 4 bases, and 2 bases stayed unmatched. CDR3 in amino acids: CASSLGRGGETQYF. The CDR3 DNA is TGCGCCAGCAGCTTGGGTCGGGGGGGAGAGACCCAGTACTTC.

J is TRBJ2-7 and V is TRBV15, with no clear D. V lost 3 bases, J lost 0 bases, and 9 bases lay in between. Germline CDR1 is LNHNV and CDR2 is YYDKDF (reference sequence). The CDR3 contains 14 residues. CDR3 protein: CATSSGGSSYEQYF. The CDR3 DNA reads TGTGCCACCAGCAGCGGCGGTAGCTCCTACGAGCAGTACTTC.

The gene calls are TRBV10-1 and TRBJ2-1; 12 bases fit TRBD2. Per germline, CDR1 WNHNN and CDR2 SYGVQD (reference sequence). This CDR3 is 15 amino acids long. Trimming removed 4 bases from V and 8 bases from J; junction bases left unmatched: 6. CDR3 sequence reads: CASSVTSGGYDEQFF. DNA of the CDR3: TGCGCCAGCAGTGTGACTAGCGGGGGTTACGATGAGCAGTTCTTC.

The chain links TRBV7-6 to TRBJ2-5; D may be TRBD2 (6 bases). With the DNA end fitting TRBJ2-7 better, the J assignment may be wrong. This CDR3 contains 15 residues. CDR1 is SGHVS and CDR2 is FNYEAQ in the germline V gene. Here the CDR3 reads CASSLGRGSPYEQYF. The CDR3 coding sequence is TGTGCCAGCAGCTTAGGGAGGGGATCCCCCTACGAGCAGTACTTC.

This clone was counted only a few times. V is TRBV19 and J is TRBJ1-2; 10 nucleotides agree with TRBD1. The V gene's germline CDR1 is LNHDA and CDR2 SQIVND (reference sequence). This CDR3 has 17 residues. After removal of 7 bases from V and 2 bases from J, the junction contained 13 bases not matched to a gene. The CDR3 sequence is CASTVSPTGQGNYGYTF. The CDR3 region has the DNA TGTGCCAGTACTGTATCCCCGACGGGACAGGGGAACTATGGCTACACCTTC.

The rearrangement uses TRBV4-1 and TRBJ2-3; a possible D gene is TRBD2 (6 bases). The CDR3 loop spans 17 amino acids. Germline assignment: CDR1 MGHRA and CDR2 YSYEKL. V was clipped by 0 bases and J by 3 bases, with 16 bases between them. In nucleotides, the CDR3 is TGCGCCAGCAGCCAAGATCGCGGCGGTGGGGGGACAGATACGCAGTATTTT. Protein: CASSQDRGGGGTDTQYF.

The V gene is TRBV9, the J gene TRBJ2-2; tentative D call: TRBD2 (6 bases). The CDR3 is 16 residues long. The ends were cut back, 0 bases at V and 6 bases at J, with 15 bases in the middle. Germline V CDR1 and CDR2: SGDLS, YYNGEE. The CDR3 region is CASSVVSGVVAGELFF. CDR3 coding DNA: TGTGCCAGCAGCGTAGTATCGGGAGTAGTCGCCGGGGAGCTGTTTTTT.

The chain recombines TRBV7-6 with TRBJ2-1; the D is unclear. Trimming cost V 1 base and J 2 bases, with 12 bases left between them. Germline loops: CDR1 SGHVS, CDR2 FNYEAQ. The CDR3 has 16 amino acids. The CDR3 DNA is TGTGCCAGCAGCTTAGTGGGCCCCCCGACCTACAATGAGCAGTTCTTC. It yields the protein CASSLVGPPTYNEQFF.

This chain connects TRBV28 to TRBJ1-3, with 9 positions matching TRBD1. This CDR3 is built from 17 residues. V trimming: 3 bases; J trimming: 7 bases; junction bases outside the gene matches: 13. Germline loops: CDR1 MDHEN, CDR2 SYDVKM. As DNA, the CDR3 is TGTGCCAGCAGTTTCCCTCCTGGACAGGGGAGCCTTAACACCATATATTTT. It is translated as CASSFPPGQGSLNTIYF.

This rearrangement joins TRBV6-5 to TRBJ2-4; 7 bases align to TRBD1. V lost 6 bases and J lost 5; bases outside the gene matches: 7. There are 14 residues in the CDR3. Germline V gives CDR1 MNHEY, CDR2 SVGAGI. Here the CDR3 DNA reads TGTGCCAGCAGGACGACAGGGCGAGAAAACATTCAGTACTTC. Encoded protein: CASRTTGRENIQYF.

Note on this clone: At one end the junction does not follow the germline gene, possibly because of a read error. The chain has TRBV18 and TRBJ1-1; 7 nucleotides line up with TRBD1. The germline V gene has CDR1 KGHSH and CDR2 LQKENI. The CDR3 extends over 13 amino acids. CDR3 residues: CASSPTGNAEAFF. The CDR3 nucleotides are TGTGCCAGCTCTCCGACAGGGAACGCTGAAGCTTTCTTT.

The gene calls are TRBV29-1 and TRBJ2-7, with D possibly being TRBD2 (6 bases). Germline-derived CDR1 and CDR2 are SQVTM and ANQGSEA. With 4 bases removed from V and 4 bases from J, the gap between germline ends came to 20 bases. The CDR3 is made up of 15 amino acids. The CDR3 is CSVAGRQGAEYEQYF. CDR3 coding DNA: TGCAGCGTTGCCGGGAGACAAGGGGCGGAATACGAGCAGTACTTC.

The rearrangement links TRBV7-8 to TRBJ1-3, with TRBD1 as a possible D gene (5 bases). Germline V gene sequence: CDR1 SGHVS, CDR2 FQNEAQ. The CDR3 loop spans 14 amino acids. The V gene lost 10 bases and the J gene lost 4 bases, with 17 bases spanning the gap. CDR3 nucleotides: TGTGCCACCTCTTGGGGGGGTACAGGAAACACCATATATTTT. It encodes CATSWGGTGNTIYF.

The chain uses TRBV30 and TRBJ2-1, with unresolved D. V lost 1 base and J 3 bases, leaving 7 bases between the germline ends. Germline CDR1 is GTSNPN and CDR2 is SVGIG (reference sequence). The CDR3 runs 13 residues. CDR3 residues: CAWSGGRYNEQFF. In DNA, the CDR3 is TGTGCCTGGAGTGGTGGCCGCTACAATGAGCAGTTCTTC.

This chain links TRBV27 with TRBJ2-2; D call uncertain. CDR1 and CDR2 (germline): MNHEY, SMNVEV (reference sequence). V lost 10 bases and J lost 0, with 9 bases in between. CDR3 length: 13 amino acids. The CDR3 bases are TGTGCCACCGCGACATCGAACACCGGGGAGCTGTTTTTT. Encoded protein: CATATSNTGELFF.